The 24 T cell receptor beta chains below come from one sample, sequenced in a study of radiotherapy plus CTLA-4 blockade in lung cancer. The data were produced by immunoSEQ multiplex PCR, yet TCRdb's version contains in-frame clones alone and is incomplete. The table records about 49,000 clones, approximately 70% of them present only once. The sample consisted of peripheral blood, taken from a patient treated with radiotherapy plus ipilimumab. The receptors originated from a human donor with non-small cell lung cancer who had a complete response to radiotherapy plus ipilimumab.

This clone was counted only a few times. This chain uses TRBV5-1 with TRBJ1-5; 9 bases agree with TRBD1. Germline V gene lookup returns CDR1 SGHRS and CDR2 YFSETQ. There are 15 residues in the CDR3. V shed 5 bases, J shed 0 bases, and the junction held 3 bases outside the gene matches. The CDR3 DNA reads as TGCGCCAGCAGTAGACAGGGGGATAGCAATCAGCCCCAGCATTTT. Protein product: CASSRQGDSNQPQHF.

The CDR3 loop reads CASTHRGRALLVSYEQYF. The CDR3 DNA follows: TGTGCCAGTACCCACAGGGGGAGGGCGCTCCTCGTCTCCTACGAGCAGTACTTC. The chain is built from TRBV28 and TRBJ2-7, with D maybe TRBD1 (8 bases). V gave up 9 bases and J gave up 0 bases, with 27 bases separating them. Per germline, CDR1 MDHEN and CDR2 SYDVKM. The CDR3 is 18 residues long.

The V and J genes are TRBV28 and TRBJ2-7; a weak D match, TRBD2 (5 bases). V lost 7 bases, J lost 4 bases, and 17 bases lay in between. The CDR3 sequence is 14 residues long. Germline CDR1 is MDHEN and CDR2 is SYDVKM. The CDR3 is CASTLPGSQYEQYF. CDR3 in DNA: TGTGCCAGCACCCTCCCGGGGTCGCAGTACGAGCAGTACTTC.

This rearrangement joins TRBV7-2 to TRBJ2-7; weak D call: TRBD2 (6 bases). V dropped 0 bases and J dropped 7 bases, with 13 bases sitting between them. This CDR3 has 14 amino acids. Per the germline V gene, CDR1 is SGHTA and CDR2 is FQGNSA. CDR3 loop: CASSLAPRAGEQYF. The CDR3, as DNA: TGTGCCAGCAGCTTAGCGCCCAGGGCGGGGGAGCAGTACTTC.

The genes are TRBV4-1 and TRBJ2-1; possibly TRBD2 for D (6 bases). From germline, CDR1 is MGHRA and CDR2 YSYEKL. This CDR3 has 16 amino acids. V shed 1 base and J shed 9 bases, with 19 bases lying between them. The CDR3 bases are TGCGCCAGCAGCCAAGTGGGAGGTTCGGGACGGAGTGAGCAGTTCTTC. Amino acids: CASSQVGGSGRSEQFF.

The chain couples TRBV15 to TRBJ2-7; the match to TRBD1 covers 9 bases. Germline V gene lookup returns CDR1 LNHNV and CDR2 YYDKDF (reference sequence). This CDR3 contains 13 residues. J gave up 7 bases and V 4 bases, and 5 bases lay outside the gene matches. The CDR3 loop is CATSTTGGDEQYF. CDR3 nucleotides: TGTGCCACCAGCACTACAGGGGGCGATGAGCAGTACTTC.

The rearrangement uses TRBV6-5 and TRBJ2-7; no definite D call. This CDR3 contains 14 residues. The V end lost 6 bases, the J end lost 0 bases, and 12 bases lay between the germline ends. The germline CDR1 and CDR2 sequences are MNHEY and SVGAGI. CDR3 nucleotide sequence: TGTGCCAGCAGCCGCGGTGACGTCTCCTACGAGCAGTACTTC. It is translated as CASSRGDVSYEQYF.

The chain joins TRBV5-1 to TRBJ2-3; 9 bases line up with TRBD1. Germline CDR1 and CDR2: SGHRS and YFSETQ. Losses at the gene ends were 3 bases for V and 4 bases for J; bases not matched to a gene: 6. The CDR3 has 15 residues. CDR3 protein: CASSSGTGIPDTQYF. CDR3 bases: TGCGCCAGCAGCTCCGGGACAGGGATCCCAGATACGCAGTATTTT.

The rearrangement joins TRBV28 to TRBJ2-3, with a weak D call TRBD2 (5 bases). CDR1 is MDHEN, CDR2 SYDVKM, per germline. Between the trimmed V and J ends, which lost 6 bases and 4 bases, there was a span of 14 bases. The CDR3 extends over 14 amino acids. The CDR3 DNA reads TGTGCCAGCAGCCCTACTAGAGTCCCAGATACGCAGTATTTT. Protein product: CASSPTRVPDTQYF. Filled out from reference TRBV28 and TRBJ2-3, the complete variable domain reads DVKVTQSSRYLVKRTGEKVFLECVQDMDHENMFWYRQDPGLGLRLIYFSYDVKMKEKGDIPEGYSVSREKKERFSLILESASTNQTSMYLCASSPTRVPDTQYFGPGTRLTVL.

The CDR3, as DNA: TGTGCTAGTGGTCTAACCCCGTCGACAGGGGGGGAACAGCCCCAGCATTTT. Translated, it gives CASGLTPSTGGEQPQHF. The J gene is TRBJ1-5, the V gene TRBV12-5; TRBD1 matches at 9 bases. V was clipped by 5 bases and J by 7 bases; unmatched bases: 15. The CDR3 spans 17 residues. CDR1 and CDR2 from the germline V gene are LGHNT and FRNRAP.

The rearrangement links TRBV29-1 to TRBJ1-2; 8 bases align to TRBD1. Germline V gene lookup returns CDR1 SQVTM and CDR2 ANQGSEA. This CDR3 has 14 residues. After removal of 6 bases from V and 2 bases from J, the junction contained 8 bases not matched to a gene. The CDR3 region has the DNA TGCAGCGTCAAACGGGACAGGAAGAACTATGGCTACACCTTC. It encodes CSVKRDRKNYGYTF.

V gene TRBV28 combines with J gene TRBJ2-7, with D unclear. The CDR3 sequence is 14 residues long. Germline CDR1 MDHEN, CDR2 SYDVKM. Trimming took 8 bases from V and 3 from J, leaving 17 bases between them. CDR3 in amino acids: CASGPGLVIYEQYF. The CDR3 nucleotides read TGTGCCAGCGGCCCTGGCCTCGTAATCTACGAGCAGTACTTC.

CDR3: CASSDSYRGGIDTQYF. The CDR3 nucleotides read TGTGCCAGCAGTGACTCATACCGGGGTGGTATAGATACGCAGTATTTT. J is TRBJ2-3 and V is TRBV6-4; TRBD2 is a possible D gene (5 bases). Trimming stripped 0 bases from V and 5 bases from J, with 15 bases between. CDR1 is MRHNA, CDR2 SNTAGT, per germline. The CDR3 totals 16 residues.

This clone has a handful of counts. V usage is TRBV4-1 and J usage is TRBJ1-2; perhaps TRBD1 as D (5 bases). The CDR3 has 15 amino acids. In germline, CDR1 is MGHRA, CDR2 YSYEKL. The germline V and J ends were trimmed by 0 bases and 5 bases, with 13 bases remaining between them. CDR3 sequence (DNA): TGCGCCAGCAGCCAAGAAGCAAGGACATCTTATGGCTACACCTTC. Its translation: CASSQEARTSYGYTF.

CDR3 amino acids: CASSLGTSGGGEQFF. CDR3 nucleotides: TGCGCCAGCAGCCTAGGGACTAGCGGGGGGGGTGAGCAGTTCTTC. The gene calls are TRBV4-1 and TRBJ2-1; TRBD2 matches 16 bases. Germline V gene data show CDR1 as MGHRA and CDR2 as YSYEKL. The CDR3 consists of 15 residues. V lost 4 bases and J lost 9; bases outside the gene matches: 3.

The chain uses TRBV6-5 and TRBJ1-6, with TRBD1 matching 7 bases. The CDR3 runs 13 residues. Germline CDR1 MNHEY, CDR2 SVGAGI. Trimming cost V 6 bases and J 11 bases; bases outside gene matches: 7. Here the CDR3 DNA reads TGTGCCAGCAGCCTCGACAGGGATCCACCCCTCCACTTT. Translation: CASSLDRDPPLHF.

The CDR3 spells CASSPPRAGGGTDTQYF. The CDR3 coding sequence is TGTGCCAGCAGCCCGCCTAGAGCGGGGGGGGGAACAGATACGCAGTATTTT. This chain links TRBV5-4 with TRBJ2-3; 10 bases map to TRBD2. J gave up 3 bases and V 4 bases, and 11 bases lay outside the gene matches. CDR3 size: 17 residues. CDR1 and CDR2 (germline): SGHNT, YYREEE (reference sequence).

V usage is TRBV5-4 and J usage is TRBJ2-7, with a possible D match to TRBD1 (6 bases). This CDR3 region has 14 residues. CDR1 is SGHNT, CDR2 YYREEE, per germline (reference sequence). Trimming stripped 0 bases from V and 0 bases from J, with 7 bases between. CDR3 coding DNA: TGTGCCAGCAGCTTGGGGACAGCCTCCTACGAGCAGTACTTC. It yields the protein CASSLGTASYEQYF. Based on the CDR3 plus reference TRBV5-4 and TRBJ2-7, the full variable domain is ETGVTQSPTHLIKTRGQQVTLRCSSQSGHNTVSWYQQALGQGPQFIFQYYREEENGRGNFPPRFSGLQFPNYSSELNVNALELDDSALYLCASSLGTASYEQYFGPGTRLTVT.

The chain recombines TRBV7-9 with TRBJ1-4, with a weak D call TRBD1 (6 bases). The CDR3 loop spans 16 amino acids. Germline V CDR1 and CDR2: SEHNR, FQNEAQ (reference sequence). Trimming stripped 3 bases from V and 3 bases from J, with 14 bases between. The CDR3 reads CASSLAAAGANEKLFF. CDR3 nucleotide sequence: TGTGCCAGCAGCTTGGCGGCGGCAGGGGCTAATGAAAAACTGTTTTTT.

This clone was seen more than once but under ten times. This chain uses TRBV7-2 with TRBJ1-3, with D possibly matching TRBD1 (6 bases). The V gene's germline CDR1 is SGHTA and CDR2 FQGNSA. There are 15 residues in the CDR3. V lost 5 bases to trimming and J lost 0 bases, with 11 bases between them. The CDR3, as DNA: TGTGCCAGCAGCACCCAGGGGACCTCTGGAAACACCATATATTTT. This encodes CASSTQGTSGNTIYF.

V usage is TRBV29-1 and J usage is TRBJ2-4; maybe TRBD1 (6 bases). Trimming took 0 bases from V and 3 from J, leaving 15 bases between them. The CDR3 contains 16 residues. The germline V gene has CDR1 SQVTM and CDR2 ANQGSEA. The chain's CDR3 is CSVEDGQSLGKNIQYF. DNA of the CDR3: TGCAGCGTTGAAGACGGACAGAGTTTGGGCAAAAACATTCAGTACTTC.

This clone was found once. The chain recombines TRBV20-1 with TRBJ2-5, with TRBD1 matching over 7 bases. The last part of the DNA fits TRBJ2-7 better; the J call may be wrong. This CDR3 contains 10 residues. Germline V CDR1 and CDR2: DFQATT, SNEGSKA (reference sequence). Here the CDR3 reads CSADRDEQYF. The CDR3 DNA sequence: TGCAGTGCTGACAGGGACGAGCAGTACTTC.

This clone was observed a handful of times. The CDR3 region has the DNA TGTGCCAGCAGCTCGTACCAGGGATTTGAGACCCAGTACTTC. Translating gives CASSSYQGFETQYF. The rearrangement joins TRBV7-6 to TRBJ2-5; a weak D match, TRBD1 (5 bases). V lost 4 bases and J lost 5, with 14 bases in between. Germline lookup yields CDR1 SGHVS and CDR2 FNYEAQ. The CDR3 consists of 14 residues.

The chain couples TRBV7-2 to TRBJ1-1; D is unclear. The CDR3 extends over 14 amino acids. Trimming stripped 3 bases from V and 1 base from J, with 9 bases between. In germline, CDR1 is SGHTA, CDR2 FQGNSA. CDR3 coding DNA: TGTGCCAGCAGCTTTGGCTCACGGAACACTGAAGCTTTCTTT. It encodes CASSFGSRNTEAFF.